This is a list of T cell receptor beta chains from one sample in a study of T cells after posttransplantation cyclophosphamide. Assay: immunoSEQ multiplex PCR; the TCRdb copy retains only in-frame clones and omits some. The data show just over 65,000 clones, with about 94% seen just once and about 3% held by the top ten. Specimen: PBMCs. The receptors originated from a woman between 25 and 40 years old in good health and a related stem cell transplant donor. Both conserved end residues are part of each CDR3. The D gene is left open where the match is weak. Only some rows state a clone size, as once, few, many or a class for expanded clones.

V gene,D gene,J gene,clone size,CDR3 protein,CDR3 DNA
TRBV4-2,TRBD2,TRBJ2-1,NA,CASSQGGTSGFDEQFF,TGTGCCAGCAGCCAAGGAGGAACTAGCGGGTTCGATGAGCAGTTCTTC
TRBV7-2,NA,TRBJ2-2,NA,CASSLAGGTNTGELFF,TGTGCCAGCAGCTTAGCGGGCGGAACGAACACCGGGGAGCTGTTTTTT
TRBV30,NA,TRBJ1-4,NA,CAWSRVTTNEKLFF,TGTGCCTGGAGTAGGGTAACAACTAATGAAAAACTGTTTTTT
TRBV4-2,NA,TRBJ2-3,NA,CASSQVGPSTDTQYF,TGTGCCAGCAGCCAAGTGGGGCCCTCAACAGATACGCAGTATTTT
TRBV28,NA,TRBJ2-7,NA,CASSLGHRDATYEQYF,TGTGCCAGCAGTTTGGGCCACAGGGATGCTACCTACGAGCAGTACTTC
TRBV4-1,NA,TRBJ2-1,NA,CASSQDKSRGSYNEQFF,TGCGCCAGCAGCCAAGATAAGAGTCGAGGCTCCTACAATGAGCAGTTCTTC
TRBV2,TRBD2,TRBJ2-3,NA,CASSVGLAGETQYF,TGTGCCAGCAGTGTAGGACTAGCCGGCGAAACGCAGTATTTT
TRBV19,TRBD1,TRBJ1-1,NA,CASSIQGAVGKAFF,TGTGCCAGTAGTATCCAGGGGGCTGTAGGAAAAGCTTTCTTT
TRBV18,TRBD1,TRBJ1-5,NA,CASSRLSRDRGPNNQPQHF,TGTGCCAGCTCACGATTAAGCCGGGACAGGGGGCCAAACAATCAGCCCCAGCATTTT
TRBV5-6,NA,TRBJ1-5,few,CASSLLGNQPQHF,TGTGCCAGCAGCTTGCTAGGCAATCAGCCCCAGCATTTT
TRBV27,NA,TRBJ1-1,once,CASSPRPDGRTEAFF,TGTGCCAGCAGTCCACGGCCGGACGGTCGCACTGAAGCTTTCTTT
TRBV4-3,NA,TRBJ2-1,NA,CASSQLTGRNEQFF,TGCGCCAGCAGCCAACTCACAGGGCGCAATGAGCAGTTCTTC
TRBV27,TRBD1,TRBJ1-5,once,CASSAAYRGIQPQHF,TGTGCCAGCAGTGCGGCATACAGGGGAATCCAGCCCCAGCATTTT
TRBV23-1,NA,TRBJ2-1,once,CASSQSGALTSYNEQFF,TGCGCCAGCAGTCAATCGGGGGCGCTGACCTCCTACAATGAGCAGTTCTTC
TRBV14,TRBD1,TRBJ2-3,NA,CASSQDRDSGTDTQYF,TGTGCCAGCAGCCAAGATCGGGACAGCGGCACAGATACGCAGTATTTT
TRBV11-2,TRBD1,TRBJ1-2,once,CASSIQGGPSGYTF,TGTGCCAGCAGCATCCAAGGGGGCCCCTCTGGCTACACCTTC
TRBV9,TRBD2,TRBJ2-1,once,CASSSLANSGGAYNEQLF,TGTGCCAGCAGCTCCCTAGCTAATAGCGGGGGGGCCTACAATGAGCAGCTCTTC
TRBV11-2,NA,TRBJ2-7,NA,CASSSSSYEQYF,TGTGCCAGCAGCTCCAGCTCCTACGAGCAGTACTTC
TRBV5-1,NA,TRBJ1-3,NA,CASSSSDLSGNTIYF,TGCGCCAGCAGCAGCTCGGACCTCTCGGGAAACACCATATATTTT
TRBV30,NA,TRBJ2-3,NA,CAWSLTDTQYF,TGTGCCTGGAGTCTCACAGATACGCAGTATTTT
TRBV27,NA,TRBJ2-1,NA,CASRGPLNNEQFF,TGTGCCAGCAGGGGACCTTTAAACAATGAGCAGTTCTTC
TRBV18,NA,TRBJ1-5,NA,CASSPATIGSSNQPQHF,TGTGCCAGCTCACCCGCGACAATCGGGTCCAGCAATCAGCCCCAGCATTTT
TRBV14,NA,TRBJ1-1,NA,CASSQEAWALGTEAFF,TGTGCCAGCAGCCAAGAAGCGTGGGCCCTGGGTACTGAAGCTTTCTTT
TRBV5-6,TRBD2,TRBJ2-7,NA,CASSFLAGGSYEQYF,TGTGCCAGCAGCTTCCTAGCGGGGGGGTCCTACGAGCAGTACTTC
TRBV11-2,NA,TRBJ1-6,few,CASSVGYNSPLHF,TGTGCCAGCTCGGTGGGATATAATTCACCCCTCCACTTT
TRBV29-1,NA,TRBJ1-2,once,CSTRGADGYTF,TGCAGCACCCGGGGGGCTGATGGCTACACCTTC
TRBV19,TRBD2,TRBJ2-1,NA,CASRRKRGGYNEQFF,TGTGCCAGTAGAAGAAAGCGGGGCGGCTACAATGAGCAGTTCTTC
TRBV11-1,TRBD1,TRBJ1-1,once,CASSLEGTGFEAFF,TGTGCCAGCAGCTTAGAAGGGACAGGCTTCGAAGCTTTCTTT
TRBV7-7,NA,TRBJ2-5,NA,CASSLRGGRETQYF,TGTGCCAGCAGCCTACGTGGGGGGCGAGAGACCCAGTACTTC
TRBV18,TRBD2,TRBJ2-3,NA,CASSPGSGGPSTDTQYF,TGTGCCAGCTCACCGGGAAGCGGGGGGCCTAGCACAGATACGCAGTATTTT
TRBV5-1,NA,TRBJ1-1,NA,CASSLDVRTEAFF,TGCGCCAGCAGCTTGGATGTTCGCACTGAAGCTTTCTTT
TRBV10-2,NA,TRBJ2-1,NA,CASSEGQIYNEQFF,TGCGCCAGCAGTGAGGGACAGATTTACAATGAGCAGTTCTTC
TRBV5-1,NA,TRBJ1-1,NA,CASSLSETEAFF,TGCGCCAGCAGCTTATCCGAAACTGAAGCTTTCTTT
TRBV13,TRBD2,TRBJ2-5,NA,CASSLKGLDETQYF,TGTGCCAGCAGCCTAAAGGGACTAGACGAGACCCAGTACTTC
TRBV19,NA,TRBJ1-2,NA,CASSTGEYGYTF,TGTGCCAGTAGTACTGGGGAGTATGGCTACACCTTC
TRBV7-8,TRBD1,TRBJ1-2,NA,CASSQGQGPGYGYTF,TGTGCCAGCAGCCAGGGACAGGGTCCTGGCTATGGCTACACCTTC
TRBV7-9,TRBD1,TRBJ1-1,NA,CASSADRGDGTNTEAFF,TGTGCCAGCAGCGCAGACAGGGGCGACGGGACGAACACTGAAGCTTTCTTT
TRBV7-8,TRBD2,TRBJ2-2,NA,CASSSGLAGVTGELFF,TGTGCCAGCAGCTCGGGACTAGCGGGGGTCACCGGGGAGCTGTTTTTT
TRBV5-4,NA,TRBJ1-2,NA,CASSFGTGLTYGYTF,TGTGCCAGCAGCTTCGGTACAGGCCTTACCTATGGCTACACCTTC
TRBV10-3,TRBD1,TRBJ1-1,once,CASTPDRANTEAFF,TGTGCCAGCACCCCGGACAGGGCGAACACTGAAGCTTTCTTT
TRBV4-3,TRBD1,TRBJ2-3,NA,CASSQEGQGAYDTQYF,TGCGCCAGCAGCCAAGAGGGACAGGGGGCTTATGATACGCAGTATTTT
TRBV28,NA,TRBJ1-3,NA,CASSLWAAGNTIYF,TGTGCCAGCAGTTTGTGGGCGGCGGGAAACACCATATATTTT
TRBV7-6,TRBD2,TRBJ2-7,NA,CASSRKGSGGNYEQYF,TGTGCCAGCAGCCGGAAGGGGAGCGGGGGAAATTACGAGCAGTACTTC
TRBV11-2,NA,TRBJ2-2,NA,CASSYRQGGTGELFF,TGTGCCAGCAGCTACCGACAGGGAGGCACCGGGGAGCTGTTTTTT
TRBV19,NA,TRBJ2-7,NA,CASSTTGSYEQYF,TGTGCCAGTAGTACCACAGGCTCCTACGAGCAGTACTTC
TRBV7-2,NA,TRBJ2-2,NA,CASSLAGGSNTGELFF,TGTGCCAGCAGCTTAGCGGGGGGCTCGAACACCGGGGAGCTGTTTTTT
TRBV2,NA,TRBJ2-7,NA,CATAGLEGDEQYF,TGTGCCACCGCAGGGTTGGAGGGGGACGAGCAGTACTTC
TRBV14,TRBD1,TRBJ1-2,NA,CASSHVSQGVYGYTF,TGTGCCAGCAGCCACGTATCACAGGGGGTATATGGCTACACCTTC
TRBV19,NA,TRBJ1-2,few,CASSIVQGGYGYTF,TGTGCCAGTAGTATCGTCCAGGGCGGCTATGGCTACACCTTC
TRBV28,TRBD1,TRBJ2-2,NA,CASSFFGTGNTGELFF,TGTGCCAGCAGTTTTTTCGGGACAGGGAACACCGGGGAGCTGTTTTTT
TRBV7-6,NA,TRBJ2-1,NA,CASSQLGARYNEQFF,TGTGCCAGCAGCCAGTTAGGGGCGCGGTACAATGAGCAGTTCTTC
TRBV5-1,NA,TRBJ1-5,NA,CASSLGGFSNQPQHF,TGCGCCAGCAGCTTGGGGGGTTTTAGCAATCAGCCCCAGCATTTT
TRBV7-8,TRBD2,TRBJ2-5,NA,CASSLDPGLASETQYF,TGTGCCAGCAGCTTAGATCCGGGACTAGCGTCCGAGACCCAGTACTTC
TRBV6-6,NA,TRBJ1-5,NA,CASTVIYSNQPQHF,TGTGCCAGCACAGTCATCTATAGCAATCAGCCCCAGCATTTT